This T cell receptor beta chain was sequenced in a study of T-cell reconstitution after alpha-beta-depleted transplantation in children. Construction of the TCRbeta library involved unique molecular identifiers. TCRdb analysed the PCR reads with MiXCR anew, one entry per CDR3 protein. The data contain 500,000 to 600,000 distinct CDR3 sequences, approximately 29% of them singletons. This clonotype was found a few times. This CDR3 contains 14 residues. CDR1 and CDR2 from the germline V gene are DFQATT and SNEGSKA (reference sequence). The germline V and J ends were trimmed by 1 base and 1 base, with 11 bases remaining between them.

The rearrangement joins TRBV20-1 to TRBJ2-7; D unclear. Sequencing used PBMCs from the stem cell graft donor, obtained from the stem cell graft. The receptor was derived from a human donor who donated a stem cell graft to a child with aplastic anemia. CDR3 sequence (DNA): TGCAGTGCTAGAGCTTTTGGGAAATCCTACGAGCAGTACTTC. Protein sequence: CSARAFGKSYEQYF.